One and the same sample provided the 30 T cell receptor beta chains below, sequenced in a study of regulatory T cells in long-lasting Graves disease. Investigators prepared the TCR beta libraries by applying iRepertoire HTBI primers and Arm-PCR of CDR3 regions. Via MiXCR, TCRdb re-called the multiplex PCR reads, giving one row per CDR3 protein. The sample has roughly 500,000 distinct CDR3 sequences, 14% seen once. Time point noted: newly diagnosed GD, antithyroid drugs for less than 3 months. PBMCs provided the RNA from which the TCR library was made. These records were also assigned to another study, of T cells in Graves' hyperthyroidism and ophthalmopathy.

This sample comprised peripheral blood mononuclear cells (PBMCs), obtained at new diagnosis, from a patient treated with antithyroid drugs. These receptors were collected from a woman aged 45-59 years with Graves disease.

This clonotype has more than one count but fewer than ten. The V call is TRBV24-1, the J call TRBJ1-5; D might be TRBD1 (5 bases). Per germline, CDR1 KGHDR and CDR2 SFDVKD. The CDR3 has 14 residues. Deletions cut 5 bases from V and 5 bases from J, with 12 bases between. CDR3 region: CATSAGGGYQPQHF. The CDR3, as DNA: TGTGCCACCAGTGCGGGCGGGGGTTATCAGCCCCAGCATTTT.

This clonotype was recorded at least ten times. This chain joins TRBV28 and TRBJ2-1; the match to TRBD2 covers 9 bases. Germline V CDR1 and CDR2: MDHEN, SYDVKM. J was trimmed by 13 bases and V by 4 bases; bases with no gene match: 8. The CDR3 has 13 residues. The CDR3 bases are TGTGCCAGCAGTTACCCCCGACTAGCGGCACAGTTCTTC. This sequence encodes CASSYPRLAAQFF.

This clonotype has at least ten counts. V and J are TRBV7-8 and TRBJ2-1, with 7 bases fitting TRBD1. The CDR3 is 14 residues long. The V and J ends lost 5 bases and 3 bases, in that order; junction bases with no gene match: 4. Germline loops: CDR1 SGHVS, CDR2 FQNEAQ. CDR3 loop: CASSPRQGYNEQFF. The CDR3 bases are TGTGCCAGCAGCCCTCGACAGGGCTACAATGAGCAGTTCTTC. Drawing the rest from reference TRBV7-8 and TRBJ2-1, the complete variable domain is GAGVSQSPRYKVAKRGQDVALRCDPISGHVSLFWYQQALGQGPEFLTYFQNEAQLDKSGLPSDRFFAERPEGSVSTLKIQRTQQEDSAVYLCASSPRQGYNEQFFGPGTRLTVL.

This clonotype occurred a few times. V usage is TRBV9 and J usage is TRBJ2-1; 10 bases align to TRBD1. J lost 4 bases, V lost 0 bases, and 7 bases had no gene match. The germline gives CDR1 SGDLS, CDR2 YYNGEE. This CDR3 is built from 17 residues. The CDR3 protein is CASSVDSGTGAYNEQFF. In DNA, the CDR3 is TGTGCCAGCAGCGTAGATTCCGGGACAGGGGCTTACAATGAGCAGTTCTTC.

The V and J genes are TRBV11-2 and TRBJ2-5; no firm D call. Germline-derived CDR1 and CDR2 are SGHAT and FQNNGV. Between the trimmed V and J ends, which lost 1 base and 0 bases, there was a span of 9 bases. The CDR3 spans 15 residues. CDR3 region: CASSLGAQYQETQYF. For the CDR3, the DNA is TGTGCCAGCAGCTTAGGCGCCCAGTACCAAGAGACCCAGTACTTC.

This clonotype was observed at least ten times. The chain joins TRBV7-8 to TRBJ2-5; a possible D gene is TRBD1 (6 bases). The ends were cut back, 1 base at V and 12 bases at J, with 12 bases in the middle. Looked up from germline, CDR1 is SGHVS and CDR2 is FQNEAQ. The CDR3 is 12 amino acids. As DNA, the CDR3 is TGTGCCAGCAGCTTAGGAGACAGGAGGAAGTACTTC. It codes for CASSLGDRRKYF.

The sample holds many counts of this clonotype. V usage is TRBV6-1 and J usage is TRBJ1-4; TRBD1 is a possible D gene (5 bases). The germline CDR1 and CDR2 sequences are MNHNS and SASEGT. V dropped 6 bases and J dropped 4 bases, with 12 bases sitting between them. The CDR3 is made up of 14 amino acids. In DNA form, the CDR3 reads TGTGCCAGCAGAGACCTCCAGGGTAATGAAAAACTGTTTTTT. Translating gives CASRDLQGNEKLFF.

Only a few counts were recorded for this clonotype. CDR3 in DNA: TGCAGTGCTAGAGACCTGGCCCGGTGGAGGACCGGGGAGCTGTTTTTT. Translating it yields CSARDLARWRTGELFF. The chain uses TRBV20-1 and TRBJ2-2; D is possibly TRBD2 (5 bases). The CDR3 has 16 amino acids. Trimming pared 0 bases from V and 5 bases from J, leaving 16 bases between. Germline CDR1 DFQATT, CDR2 SNEGSKA (reference sequence).

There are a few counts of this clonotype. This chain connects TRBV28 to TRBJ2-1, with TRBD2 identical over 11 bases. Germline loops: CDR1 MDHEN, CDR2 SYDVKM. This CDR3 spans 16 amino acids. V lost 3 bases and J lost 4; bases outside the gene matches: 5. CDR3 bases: TGTGCCAGCAGTTTCAAACTAGCGGGAGCTTACAATGAGCAGTTCTTC. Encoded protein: CASSFKLAGAYNEQFF.

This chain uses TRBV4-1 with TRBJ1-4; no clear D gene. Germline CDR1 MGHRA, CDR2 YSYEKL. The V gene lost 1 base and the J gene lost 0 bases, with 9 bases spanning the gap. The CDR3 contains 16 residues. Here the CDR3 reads CASSQVYMATNEKLFF. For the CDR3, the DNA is TGCGCCAGCAGCCAAGTCTACATGGCAACTAATGAAAAACTGTTTTTT.

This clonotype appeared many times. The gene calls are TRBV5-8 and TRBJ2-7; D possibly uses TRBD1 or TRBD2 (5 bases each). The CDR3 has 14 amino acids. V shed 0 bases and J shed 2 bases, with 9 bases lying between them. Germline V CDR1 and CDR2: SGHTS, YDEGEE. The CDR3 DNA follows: TGTGCCAGCAGCTTGGCGAGGGGACCCTACGAGCAGTACTTC. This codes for CASSLARGPYEQYF.

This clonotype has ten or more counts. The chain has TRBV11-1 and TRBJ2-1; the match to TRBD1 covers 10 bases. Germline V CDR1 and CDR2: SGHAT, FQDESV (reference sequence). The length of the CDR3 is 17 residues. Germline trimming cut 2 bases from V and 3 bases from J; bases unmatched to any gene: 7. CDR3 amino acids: CASSLRPGQGFYNEQFF. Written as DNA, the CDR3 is TGTGCCAGCAGCTTAAGACCGGGACAGGGGTTCTACAATGAGCAGTTCTTC.

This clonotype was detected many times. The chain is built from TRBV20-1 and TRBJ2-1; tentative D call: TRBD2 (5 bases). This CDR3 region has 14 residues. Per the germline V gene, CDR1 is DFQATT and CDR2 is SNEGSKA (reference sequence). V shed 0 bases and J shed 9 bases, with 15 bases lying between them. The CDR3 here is CSARDSPAGREQFF. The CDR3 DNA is TGCAGTGCTAGAGATTCCCCGGCGGGTCGTGAGCAGTTCTTC.

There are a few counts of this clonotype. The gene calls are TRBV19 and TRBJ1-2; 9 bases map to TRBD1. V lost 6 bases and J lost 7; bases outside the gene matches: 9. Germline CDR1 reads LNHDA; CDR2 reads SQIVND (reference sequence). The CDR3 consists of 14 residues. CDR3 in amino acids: CASSLDRGDGGYTF. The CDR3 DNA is TGTGCCAGTAGCCTGGACAGGGGAGATGGTGGCTACACCTTC.

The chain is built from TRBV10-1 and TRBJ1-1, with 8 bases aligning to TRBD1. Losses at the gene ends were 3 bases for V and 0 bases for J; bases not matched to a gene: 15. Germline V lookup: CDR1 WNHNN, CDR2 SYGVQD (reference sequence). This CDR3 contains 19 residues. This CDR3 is CASSDPSDGTGSMNTEAFF. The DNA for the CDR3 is TGCGCCAGCAGTGACCCCTCGGACGGGACAGGTTCCATGAACACTGAAGCTTTCTTT.

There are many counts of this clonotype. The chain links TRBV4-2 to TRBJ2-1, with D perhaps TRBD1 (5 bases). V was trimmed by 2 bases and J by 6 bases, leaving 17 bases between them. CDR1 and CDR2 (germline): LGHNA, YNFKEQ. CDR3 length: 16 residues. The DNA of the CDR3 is TGTGCCAGCAGCCAACCTGTGGGGCTAGGTCGCAATGAGCAGTTCTTC. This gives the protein CASSQPVGLGRNEQFF.

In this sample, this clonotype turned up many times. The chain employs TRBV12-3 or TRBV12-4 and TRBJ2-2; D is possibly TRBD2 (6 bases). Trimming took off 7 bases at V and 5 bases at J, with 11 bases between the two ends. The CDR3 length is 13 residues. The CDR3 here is CASTPRETGELFF. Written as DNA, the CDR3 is TGTGCCAGCACTCCCCGGGAGACCGGGGAGCTGTTTTTT.

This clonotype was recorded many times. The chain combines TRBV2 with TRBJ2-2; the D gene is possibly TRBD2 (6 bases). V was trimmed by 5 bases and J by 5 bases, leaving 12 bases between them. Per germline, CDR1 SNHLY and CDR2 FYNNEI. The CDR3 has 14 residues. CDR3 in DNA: TGTGCCAGCAGTCGGGACTCGAGAACCGGGGAGCTGTTTTTT. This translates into CASSRDSRTGELFF.

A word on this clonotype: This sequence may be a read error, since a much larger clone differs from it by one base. CDR3 in amino acids: CAWTSTNYGYTF. The CDR3 DNA reads TGTGCCTGGACTTCAACTAACTATGGCTACACCTTC. The gene calls are TRBV30 and TRBJ1-2; D not resolved. Germline CDR1 is GTSNPN and CDR2 is SVGIG (reference sequence). This CDR3 comprises 12 residues. V was cut by 4 bases and J by 0 bases, with 6 bases left in between.

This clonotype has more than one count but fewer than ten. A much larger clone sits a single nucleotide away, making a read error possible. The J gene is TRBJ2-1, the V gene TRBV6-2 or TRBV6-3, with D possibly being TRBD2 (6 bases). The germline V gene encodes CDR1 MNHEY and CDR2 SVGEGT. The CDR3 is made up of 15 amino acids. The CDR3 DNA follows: TGTGCCAGCCGTTACTCTGCACTAGCAGGTAATGAGCAGTTCTTC. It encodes CASRYSALAGNEQFF.

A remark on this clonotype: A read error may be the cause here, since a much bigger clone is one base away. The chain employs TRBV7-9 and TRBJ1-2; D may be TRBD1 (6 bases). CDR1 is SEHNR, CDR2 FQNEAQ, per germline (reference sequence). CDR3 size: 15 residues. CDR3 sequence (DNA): TGTGCCAGCAGCCAGACTACAGGGATGGACTATGGCTGCACCTTC. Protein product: CASSQTTGMDYGCTF.

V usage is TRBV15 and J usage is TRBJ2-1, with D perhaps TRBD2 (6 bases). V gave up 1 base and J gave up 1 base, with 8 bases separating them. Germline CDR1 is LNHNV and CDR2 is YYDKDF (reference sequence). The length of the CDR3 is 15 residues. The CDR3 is CATSRGRESYNEQFF. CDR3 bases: TGTGCCACCAGCAGAGGACGGGAGTCCTACAATGAGCAGTTCTTC.

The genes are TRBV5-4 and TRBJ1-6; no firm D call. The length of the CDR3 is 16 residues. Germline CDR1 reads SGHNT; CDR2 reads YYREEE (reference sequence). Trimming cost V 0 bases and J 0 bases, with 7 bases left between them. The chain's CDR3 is CASSLGASSYNSPLHF. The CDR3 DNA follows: TGTGCCAGCAGCTTGGGAGCCAGCTCCTATAATTCACCCCTCCACTTT. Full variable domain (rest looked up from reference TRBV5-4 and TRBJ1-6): ETGVTQSPTHLIKTRGQQVTLRCSSQSGHNTVSWYQQALGQGPQFIFQYYREEENGRGNFPPRFSGLQFPNYSSELNVNALELDDSALYLCASSLGASSYNSPLHFGNGTRLTVT.

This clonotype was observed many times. The CDR3 DNA is TGCGCCAGCAGCTTGGACAGGGTGGACGGGGAGCTGTTTTTT. This gives the protein CASSLDRVDGELFF. This chain connects TRBV5-1 to TRBJ2-2; maybe TRBD1 (6 bases). Per the germline V gene, CDR1 is SGHRS and CDR2 is YFSETQ. With 0 bases removed from V and 7 bases from J, the gap between germline ends came to 10 bases. This CDR3 spans 14 amino acids.

The CDR3 DNA sequence: TGTGCCATCAGTTTCACGGGACAGGGGATGGGCGAGCAGTACTTC. It encodes CAISFTGQGMGEQYF. This chain uses TRBV10-3 with TRBJ2-7, with TRBD1 matching 10 bases. Trimming cost V 5 bases and J 6 bases; bases outside gene matches: 10. The CDR3 loop spans 15 amino acids. Germline CDR1 ENHRY, CDR2 SYGVKD.

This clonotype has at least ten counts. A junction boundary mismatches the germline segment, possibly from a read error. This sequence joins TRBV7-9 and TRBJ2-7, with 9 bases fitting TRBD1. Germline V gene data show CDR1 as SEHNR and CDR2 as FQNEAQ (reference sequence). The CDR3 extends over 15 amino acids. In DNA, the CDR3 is TGTGCCAGCAGTTTAGGGACAGGGCCCTCCTACGAGCAGTACTTC. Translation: CASSLGTGPSYEQYF.

CDR3 DNA: TGTGCCAGCAGCTTACATTCACCGCACGGGACAGCTTTATATGGCTACACCTTC. This codes for CASSLHSPHGTALYGYTF. This chain connects TRBV13 to TRBJ1-2, with 7 bases identical to TRBD1. The CDR3 contains 18 residues. Unmatched junction bases numbered 17, after V lost 2 bases and J lost 5 bases. Germline V gene data show CDR1 as PRHDT and CDR2 as FYEKMQ (reference sequence).

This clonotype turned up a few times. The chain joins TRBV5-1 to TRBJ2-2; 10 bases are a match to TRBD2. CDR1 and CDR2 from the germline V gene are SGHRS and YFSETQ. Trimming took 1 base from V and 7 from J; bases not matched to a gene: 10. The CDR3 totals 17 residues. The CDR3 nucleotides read TGCGCCAGCAGCTTGAGTTCTAGCGGGAGCGTTGGCGGGGAGCTGTTTTTT. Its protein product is CASSLSSSGSVGGELFF.

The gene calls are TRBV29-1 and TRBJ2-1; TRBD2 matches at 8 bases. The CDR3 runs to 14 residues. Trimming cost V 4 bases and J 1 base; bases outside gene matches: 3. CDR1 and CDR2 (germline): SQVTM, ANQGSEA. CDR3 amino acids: CSVAGGGSYNEQFF. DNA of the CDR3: TGCAGCGTTGCGGGGGGGGGGTCCTACAATGAGCAGTTCTTC.

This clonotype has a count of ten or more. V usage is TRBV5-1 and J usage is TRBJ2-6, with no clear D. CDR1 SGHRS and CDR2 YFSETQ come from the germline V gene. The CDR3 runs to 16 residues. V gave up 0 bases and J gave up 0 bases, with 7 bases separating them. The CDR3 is CASSLAERSGANVLTF. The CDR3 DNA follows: TGCGCCAGCAGCTTGGCGGAGCGCTCTGGGGCCAACGTCCTGACTTTC.